A single T cell receptor beta chain is shown here with its context. Antigen unknown. TCRdb's table, derived via immunoSEQ multiplex PCR, lists solely in-frame clones and lacks some. The sample has more than 1,200,000 clones; around 98.5% are singletons. The entry originates in a study of shared clonotypes between healthy human individuals. Study-level points and caveats: The sampled material consisted only of blood, and tissue repertoires are likely to differ.

Trimming removed 9 bases at V and 8 bases at J, with 14 bases between. Germline values: CDR1 MDHEN, CDR2 SYDVKM. The CDR3 consists of 11 residues. The clonotype was recovered from a man aged 30 to 45 in good health. Sample: naive CD4+ T cells sorted from blood. Described subset: CD45RA+ positively selected. The chain has TRBV28 and TRBJ2-7; D tentatively fits TRBD1 or TRBD2 (5 bases each). The CDR3 region is CASSIWGQQYF. The CDR3 nucleotides read TGTGCCAGTTCTATCTGGGGACAGCAGTACTTC.